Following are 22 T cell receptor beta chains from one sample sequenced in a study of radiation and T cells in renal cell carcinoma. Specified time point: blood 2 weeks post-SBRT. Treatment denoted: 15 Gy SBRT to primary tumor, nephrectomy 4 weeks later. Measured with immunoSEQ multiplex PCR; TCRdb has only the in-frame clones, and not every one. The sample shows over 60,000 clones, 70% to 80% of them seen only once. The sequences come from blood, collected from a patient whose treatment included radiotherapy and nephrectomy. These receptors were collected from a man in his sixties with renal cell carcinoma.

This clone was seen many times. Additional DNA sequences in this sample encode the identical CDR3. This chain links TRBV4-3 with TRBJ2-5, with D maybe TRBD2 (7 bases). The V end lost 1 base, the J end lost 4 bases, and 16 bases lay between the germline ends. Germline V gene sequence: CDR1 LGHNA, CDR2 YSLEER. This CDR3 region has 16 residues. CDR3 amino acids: CASSQGLAGAGETQYF. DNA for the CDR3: TGCGCCAGCAGCCAAGGACTGGCGGGGGCGGGAGAGACCCAGTACTTC.

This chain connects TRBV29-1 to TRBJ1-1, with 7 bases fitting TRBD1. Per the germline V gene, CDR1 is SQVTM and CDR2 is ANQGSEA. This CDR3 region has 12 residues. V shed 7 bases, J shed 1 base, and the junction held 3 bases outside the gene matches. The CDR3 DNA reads TGCAGCGCGGGACAGTCGAACACTGAAGCTTTCTTT. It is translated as CSAGQSNTEAFF.

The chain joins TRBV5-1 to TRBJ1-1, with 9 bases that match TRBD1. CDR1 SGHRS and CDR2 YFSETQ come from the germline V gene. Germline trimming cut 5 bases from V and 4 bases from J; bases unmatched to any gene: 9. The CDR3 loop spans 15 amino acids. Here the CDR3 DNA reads TGCGCCAGCAGGACAGGGGGTTCCCGGCTCACTGAAGCTTTCTTT. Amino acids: CASRTGGSRLTEAFF.

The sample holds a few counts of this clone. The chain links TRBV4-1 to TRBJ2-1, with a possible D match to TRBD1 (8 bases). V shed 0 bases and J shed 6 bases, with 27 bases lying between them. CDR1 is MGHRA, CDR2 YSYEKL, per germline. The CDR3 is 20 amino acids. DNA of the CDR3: TGCGCCAGCAGCCAAGATTTGAGACAGGGGTGGCTAGCGGTACTCAATGAGCAGTTCTTC. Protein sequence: CASSQDLRQGWLAVLNEQFF.

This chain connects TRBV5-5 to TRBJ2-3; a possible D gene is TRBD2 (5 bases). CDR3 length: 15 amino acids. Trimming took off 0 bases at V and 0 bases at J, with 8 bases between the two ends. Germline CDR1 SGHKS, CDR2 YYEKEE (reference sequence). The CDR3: CASSLAGLSTDTQYF. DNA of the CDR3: TGTGCCAGCAGCTTGGCGGGATTAAGCACAGATACGCAGTATTTT.

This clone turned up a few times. CDR3 DNA sequence: TGTGCCAGCTCACAGGGATCAGGGGGCTGGAGCAATCAGCCCCAGCATTTT. The encoded protein is CASSQGSGGWSNQPQHF. This chain uses TRBV18 with TRBJ1-5; 8 bases are a match to TRBD1. With 4 bases clipped from V and 1 base from J, the junction kept 9 bases outside the gene matches. CDR1 KGHSH and CDR2 LQKENI come from the germline V gene. The CDR3 covers 17 residues.

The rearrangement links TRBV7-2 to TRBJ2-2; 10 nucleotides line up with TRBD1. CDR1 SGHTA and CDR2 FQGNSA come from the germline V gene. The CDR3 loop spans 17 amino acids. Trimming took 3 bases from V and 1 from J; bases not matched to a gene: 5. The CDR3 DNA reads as TGTGCCAGCAGCTTCACGACAGGGGGCGAGAACACCGGGGAGCTGTTTTTT. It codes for CASSFTTGGENTGELFF.

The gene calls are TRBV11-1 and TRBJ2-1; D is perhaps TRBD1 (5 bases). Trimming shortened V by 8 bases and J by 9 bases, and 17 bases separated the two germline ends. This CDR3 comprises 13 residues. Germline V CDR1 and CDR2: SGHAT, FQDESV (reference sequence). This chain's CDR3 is CASRVPPGSEQFF. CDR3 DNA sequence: TGTGCCAGCCGAGTTCCCCCAGGGTCTGAGCAGTTCTTC. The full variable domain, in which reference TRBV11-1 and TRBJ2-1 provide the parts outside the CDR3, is EAEVAQSPRYKITEKSQAVAFWCDPISGHATLYWYRQILGQGPELLVQFQDESVVDDSQLPKDRFSAERLKGVDSTLKIQPAELGDSAMYLCASRVPPGSEQFFGPGTRLTVL.

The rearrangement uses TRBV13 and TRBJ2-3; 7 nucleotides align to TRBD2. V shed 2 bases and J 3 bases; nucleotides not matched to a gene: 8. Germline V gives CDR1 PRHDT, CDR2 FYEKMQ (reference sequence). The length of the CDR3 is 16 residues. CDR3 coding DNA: TGTGCCAGCAGCTTAATTGGTGGGGAGGGAACAGATACGCAGTATTTT. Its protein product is CASSLIGGEGTDTQYF.

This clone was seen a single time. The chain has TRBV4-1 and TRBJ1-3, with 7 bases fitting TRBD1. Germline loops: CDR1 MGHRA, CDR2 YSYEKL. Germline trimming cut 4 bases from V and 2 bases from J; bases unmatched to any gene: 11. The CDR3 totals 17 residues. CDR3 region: CASSRGGIILAGNTIYF. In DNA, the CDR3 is TGCGCCAGCAGCCGAGGGGGCATCATCTTGGCTGGAAACACCATATATTTT.

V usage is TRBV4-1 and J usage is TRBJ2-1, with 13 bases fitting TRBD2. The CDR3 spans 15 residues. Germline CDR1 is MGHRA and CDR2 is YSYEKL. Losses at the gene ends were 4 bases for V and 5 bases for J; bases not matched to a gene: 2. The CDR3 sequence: CASSPGLAGNNEQFF. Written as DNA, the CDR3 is TGCGCCAGCAGCCCGGGACTAGCGGGAAACAATGAGCAGTTCTTC.

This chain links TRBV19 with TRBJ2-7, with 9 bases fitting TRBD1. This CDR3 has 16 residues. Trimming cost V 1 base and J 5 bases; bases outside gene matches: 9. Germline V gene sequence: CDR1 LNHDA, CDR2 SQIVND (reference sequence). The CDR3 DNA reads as TGTGCCAGTAGTATAGTGGCCGGGACAGGGTTCGACGAGCAGTACTTC. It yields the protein CASSIVAGTGFDEQYF.

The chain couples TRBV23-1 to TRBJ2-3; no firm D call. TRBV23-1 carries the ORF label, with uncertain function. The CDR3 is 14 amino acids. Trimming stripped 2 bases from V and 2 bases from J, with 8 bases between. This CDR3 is CASSQDIATDTQYF. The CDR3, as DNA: TGCGCCAGCAGTCAAGACATAGCCACAGATACGCAGTATTTT.

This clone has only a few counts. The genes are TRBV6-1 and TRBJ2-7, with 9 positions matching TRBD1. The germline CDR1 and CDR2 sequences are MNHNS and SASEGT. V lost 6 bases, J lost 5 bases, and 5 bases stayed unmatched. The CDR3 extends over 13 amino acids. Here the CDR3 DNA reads TGTGCCAGCAGGGGACAGGGTATCCACGAGCAGTACTTC. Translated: CASRGQGIHEQYF.

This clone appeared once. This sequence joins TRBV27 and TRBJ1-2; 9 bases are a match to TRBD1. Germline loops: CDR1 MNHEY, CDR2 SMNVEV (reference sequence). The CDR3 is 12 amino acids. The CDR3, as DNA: TGTGCGTCGGGACAGGGAATCTATGGCTACACCTTC. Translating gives CASGQGIYGYTF.

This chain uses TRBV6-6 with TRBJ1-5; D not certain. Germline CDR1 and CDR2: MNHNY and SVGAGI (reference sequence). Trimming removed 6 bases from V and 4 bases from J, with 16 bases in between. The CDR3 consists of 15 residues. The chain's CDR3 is CASRRGKGPNQPQHF. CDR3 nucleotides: TGTGCCAGCAGGCGCGGGAAGGGCCCAAATCAGCCCCAGCATTTT.

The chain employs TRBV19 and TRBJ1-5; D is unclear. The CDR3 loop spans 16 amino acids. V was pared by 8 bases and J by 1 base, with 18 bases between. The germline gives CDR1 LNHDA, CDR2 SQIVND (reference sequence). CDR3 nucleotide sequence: TGTGCCAGTGAACCCTACCTGGTATCGAGCAATCAGCCCCAGCATTTT. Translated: CASEPYLVSSNQPQHF.

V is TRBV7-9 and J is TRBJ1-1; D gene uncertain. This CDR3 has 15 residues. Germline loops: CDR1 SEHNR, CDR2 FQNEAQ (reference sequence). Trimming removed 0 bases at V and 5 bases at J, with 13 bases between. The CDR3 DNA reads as TGTGCCAGCAGCTTAGCGCTAAGTAGGAGGACTGAAGCTTTCTTT. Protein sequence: CASSLALSRRTEAFF.

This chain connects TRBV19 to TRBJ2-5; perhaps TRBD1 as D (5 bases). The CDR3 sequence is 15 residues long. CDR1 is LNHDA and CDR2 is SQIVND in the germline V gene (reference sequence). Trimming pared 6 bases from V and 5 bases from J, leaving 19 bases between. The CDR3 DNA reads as TGTGCCAGTAGGCAGGGAACACGCAATCGGGAGACCCAGTACTTC. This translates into CASRQGTRNRETQYF.

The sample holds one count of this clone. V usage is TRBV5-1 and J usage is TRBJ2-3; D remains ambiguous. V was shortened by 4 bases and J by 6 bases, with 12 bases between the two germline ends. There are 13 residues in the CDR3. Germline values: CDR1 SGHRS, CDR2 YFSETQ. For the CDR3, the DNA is TGCGCCAGCAGCGTCCCTCCAGCGGATACGCAGTATTTT. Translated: CASSVPPADTQYF. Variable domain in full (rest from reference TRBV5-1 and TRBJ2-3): KAGVTQTPRYLIKTRGQQVTLSCSPISGHRSVSWYQQTPGQGLQFLFEYFSETQRNKGNFPGRFSGRQFSNSRSEMNVSTLELGDSALYLCASSVPPADTQYFGPGTRLTVL.

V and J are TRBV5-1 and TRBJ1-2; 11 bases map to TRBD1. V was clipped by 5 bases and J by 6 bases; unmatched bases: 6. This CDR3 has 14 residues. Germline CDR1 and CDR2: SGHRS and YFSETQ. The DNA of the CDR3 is TGCGCCAGCAGAAGAGTGGGACAGGGGGATGGCTACACCTTC. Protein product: CASRRVGQGDGYTF.

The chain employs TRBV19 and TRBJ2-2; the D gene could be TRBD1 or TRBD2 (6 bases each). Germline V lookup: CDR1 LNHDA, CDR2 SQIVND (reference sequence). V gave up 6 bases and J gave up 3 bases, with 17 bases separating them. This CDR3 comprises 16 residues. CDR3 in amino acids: CASSPRGPPHTGELFF. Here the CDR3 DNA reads TGTGCCAGTAGCCCCCGGGGGCCGCCACACACCGGGGAGCTGTTTTTT.